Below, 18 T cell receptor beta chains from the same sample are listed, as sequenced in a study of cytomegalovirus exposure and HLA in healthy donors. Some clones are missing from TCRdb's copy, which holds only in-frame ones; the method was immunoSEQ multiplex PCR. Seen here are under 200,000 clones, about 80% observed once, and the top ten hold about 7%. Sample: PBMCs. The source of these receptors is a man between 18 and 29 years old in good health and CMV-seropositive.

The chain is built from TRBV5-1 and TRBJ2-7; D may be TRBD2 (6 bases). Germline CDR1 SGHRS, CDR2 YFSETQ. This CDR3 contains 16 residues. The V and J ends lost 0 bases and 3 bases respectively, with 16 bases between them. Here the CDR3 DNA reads TGCGCCAGCAGCTTGGCCGGGCGGGGAGCCCTCTACGAGCAGTACTTC. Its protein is CASSLAGRGALYEQYF.

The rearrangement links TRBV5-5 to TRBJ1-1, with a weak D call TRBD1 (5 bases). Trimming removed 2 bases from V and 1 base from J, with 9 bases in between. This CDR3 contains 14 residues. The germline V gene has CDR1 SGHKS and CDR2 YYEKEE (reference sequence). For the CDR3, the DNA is TGTGCCAGCAGCTTATTGACAGAGAACACTGAAGCTTTCTTT. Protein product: CASSLLTENTEAFF.

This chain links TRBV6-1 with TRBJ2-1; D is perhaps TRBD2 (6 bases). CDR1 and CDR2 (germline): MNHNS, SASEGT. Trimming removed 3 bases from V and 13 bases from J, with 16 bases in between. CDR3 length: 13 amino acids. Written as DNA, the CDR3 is TGTGCCAGCAGTGACTCTAGCGAGACCCCACAGTTCTTC. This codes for CASSDSSETPQFF.

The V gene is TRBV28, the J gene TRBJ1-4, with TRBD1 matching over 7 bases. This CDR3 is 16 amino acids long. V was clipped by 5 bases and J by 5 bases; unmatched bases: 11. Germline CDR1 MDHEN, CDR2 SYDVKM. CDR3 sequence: CASSQQGPGDNEKLFF. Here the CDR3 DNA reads TGTGCCAGCAGTCAACAGGGGCCTGGGGACAATGAAAAACTGTTTTTT.

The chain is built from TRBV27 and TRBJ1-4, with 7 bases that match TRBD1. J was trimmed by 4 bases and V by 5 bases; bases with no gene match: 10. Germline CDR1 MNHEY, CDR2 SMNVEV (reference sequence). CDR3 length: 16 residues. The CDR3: CASSPIQGGINEKLFF. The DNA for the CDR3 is TGTGCCAGCAGTCCAATTCAGGGGGGTATTAATGAAAAACTGTTTTTT.

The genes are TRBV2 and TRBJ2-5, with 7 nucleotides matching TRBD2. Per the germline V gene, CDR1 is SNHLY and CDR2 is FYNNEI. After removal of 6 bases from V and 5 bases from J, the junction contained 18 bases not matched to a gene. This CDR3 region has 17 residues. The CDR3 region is CASRGFTAGDVWETQYF. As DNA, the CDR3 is TGTGCCAGCAGGGGGTTTACGGCGGGAGATGTTTGGGAGACCCAGTACTTC.

Here the CDR3 reads CATSRDLDSYNEQFF. DNA for the CDR3: TGTGCCACCAGCAGAGATTTGGACTCTTACAATGAGCAGTTCTTC. The V gene is TRBV15, the J gene TRBJ2-1, with D tentatively TRBD2 (5 bases). Germline V gives CDR1 LNHNV, CDR2 YYDKDF (reference sequence). V shed 0 bases and J shed 4 bases, with 10 bases lying between them. The CDR3 is 15 residues long.

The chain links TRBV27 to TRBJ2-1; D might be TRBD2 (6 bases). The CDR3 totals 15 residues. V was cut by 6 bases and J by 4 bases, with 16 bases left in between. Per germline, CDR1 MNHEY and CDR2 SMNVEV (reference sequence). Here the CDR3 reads CASRGNSGFYNEQFF. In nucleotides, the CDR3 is TGTGCCAGCAGAGGAAATAGCGGTTTTTACAATGAGCAGTTCTTC.

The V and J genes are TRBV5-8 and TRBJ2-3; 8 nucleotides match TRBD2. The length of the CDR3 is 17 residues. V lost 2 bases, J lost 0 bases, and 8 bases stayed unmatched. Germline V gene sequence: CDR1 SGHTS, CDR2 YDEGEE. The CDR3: CASSLPREGRSTDTQYF. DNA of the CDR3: TGTGCCAGCAGCTTACCTCGGGAGGGCAGAAGCACAGATACGCAGTATTTT.

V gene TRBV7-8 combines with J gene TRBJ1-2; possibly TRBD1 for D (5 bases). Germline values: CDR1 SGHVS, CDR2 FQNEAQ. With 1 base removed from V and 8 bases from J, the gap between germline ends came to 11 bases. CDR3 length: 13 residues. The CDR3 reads CASSLGVGQGYTF. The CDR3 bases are TGTGCCAGCAGCTTAGGTGTGGGGCAGGGCTACACCTTC. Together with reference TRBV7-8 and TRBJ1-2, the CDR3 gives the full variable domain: GAGVSQSPRYKVAKRGQDVALRCDPISGHVSLFWYQQALGQGPEFLTYFQNEAQLDKSGLPSDRFFAERPEGSVSTLKIQRTQQEDSAVYLCASSLGVGQGYTFGSGTRLTVV.

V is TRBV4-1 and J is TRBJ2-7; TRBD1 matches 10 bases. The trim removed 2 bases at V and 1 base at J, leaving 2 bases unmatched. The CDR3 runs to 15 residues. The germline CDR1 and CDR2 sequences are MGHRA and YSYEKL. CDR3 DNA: TGCGCCAGCAGCCAAAGGGACAGGGGATCCTACGAGCAGTACTTC. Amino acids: CASSQRDRGSYEQYF.

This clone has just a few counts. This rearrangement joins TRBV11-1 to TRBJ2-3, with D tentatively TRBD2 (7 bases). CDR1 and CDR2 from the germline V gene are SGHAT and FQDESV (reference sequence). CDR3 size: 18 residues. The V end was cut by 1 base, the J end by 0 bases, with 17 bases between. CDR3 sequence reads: CASSLGEGGSGSTDTQYF. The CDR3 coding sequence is TGTGCCAGCAGCTTAGGTGAAGGGGGTAGCGGGAGCACAGATACGCAGTATTTT.

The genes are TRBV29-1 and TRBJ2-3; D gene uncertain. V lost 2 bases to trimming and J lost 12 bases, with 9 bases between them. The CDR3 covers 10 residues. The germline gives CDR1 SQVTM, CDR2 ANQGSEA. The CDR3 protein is CSVERASQYF. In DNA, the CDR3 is TGCAGCGTTGAACGAGCCTCCCAGTATTTT.

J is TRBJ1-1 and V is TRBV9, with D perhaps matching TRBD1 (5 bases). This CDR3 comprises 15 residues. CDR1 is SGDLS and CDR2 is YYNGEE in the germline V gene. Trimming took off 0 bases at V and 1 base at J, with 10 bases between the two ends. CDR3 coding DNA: TGTGCCAGCAGCGTAGAGGGACTGAGGAACACTGAAGCTTTCTTT. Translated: CASSVEGLRNTEAFF.

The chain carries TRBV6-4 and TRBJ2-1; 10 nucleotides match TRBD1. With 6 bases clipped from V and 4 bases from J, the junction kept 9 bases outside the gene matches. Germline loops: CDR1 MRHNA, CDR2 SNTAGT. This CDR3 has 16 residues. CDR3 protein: CASRAGTGEGYNEQFF. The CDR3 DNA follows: TGTGCCAGCAGAGCTGGGACAGGGGAAGGTTACAATGAGCAGTTCTTC.

The CDR3 nucleotides read TGTGCCAGCAGTTCTGGACTGTCGACTAGCACAGATACGCAGTATTTT. Its protein product is CASSSGLSTSTDTQYF. The chain has TRBV27 and TRBJ2-3; D might be TRBD2 (5 bases). CDR1 and CDR2 (germline): MNHEY, SMNVEV (reference sequence). V was trimmed by 4 bases and J by 0 bases, leaving 14 bases between them. The CDR3 runs 16 residues.

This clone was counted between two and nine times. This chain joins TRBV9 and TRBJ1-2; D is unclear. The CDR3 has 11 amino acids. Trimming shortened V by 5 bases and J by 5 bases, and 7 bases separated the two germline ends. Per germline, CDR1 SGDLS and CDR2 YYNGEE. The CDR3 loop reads CASSSRYGYTF. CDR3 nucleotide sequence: TGTGCCAGCAGTAGTAGATATGGCTACACCTTC. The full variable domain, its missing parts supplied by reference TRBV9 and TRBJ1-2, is DSGVTQTPKHLITATGQRVTLRCSPRSGDLSVYWYQQSLDQGLQFLIQYYNGEERAKGNILERFSAQQFPDLHSELNLSSLELGDSALYFCASSSRYGYTFGSGTRLTVV.

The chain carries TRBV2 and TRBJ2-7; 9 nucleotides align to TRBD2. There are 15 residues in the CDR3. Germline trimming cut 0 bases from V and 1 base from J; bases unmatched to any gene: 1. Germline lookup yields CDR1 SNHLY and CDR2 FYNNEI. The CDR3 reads CASSEATSGSYEQYF. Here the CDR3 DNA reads TGTGCCAGCAGTGAAGCGACTAGCGGATCCTACGAGCAGTACTTC. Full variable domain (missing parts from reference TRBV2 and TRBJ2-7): EPEVTQTPSHQVTQMGQEVILRCVPISNHLYFYWYRQILGQKVEFLVSFYNNEISEKSEIFDDQFSVERPDGSNFTLKIRSTKLEDSAMYFCASSEATSGSYEQYFGPGTRLTVT.